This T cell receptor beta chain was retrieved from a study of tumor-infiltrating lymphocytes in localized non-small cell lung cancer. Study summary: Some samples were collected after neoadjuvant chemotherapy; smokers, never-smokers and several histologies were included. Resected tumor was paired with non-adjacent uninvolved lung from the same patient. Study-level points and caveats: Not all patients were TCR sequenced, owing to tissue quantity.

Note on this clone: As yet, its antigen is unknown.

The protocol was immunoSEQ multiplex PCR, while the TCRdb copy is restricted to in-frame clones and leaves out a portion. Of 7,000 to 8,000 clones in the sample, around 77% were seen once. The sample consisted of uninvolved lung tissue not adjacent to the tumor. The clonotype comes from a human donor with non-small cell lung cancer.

The chain's CDR3 is CAWSPGGYGQPQHF. CDR3 coding DNA: TGTGCCTGGAGTCCGGGAGGGTACGGTCAGCCCCAGCATTTT. The chain couples TRBV30 to TRBJ1-5, with D unclear. The CDR3 contains 14 residues. V lost 2 bases and J 6 bases, leaving 14 bases between the germline ends. Germline CDR1 reads GTSNPN; CDR2 reads SVGIG (reference sequence).